The source of this T cell receptor beta chain is a study of glioma-infiltrating T cells after dendritic cell vaccination. TCRB CDR3 was amplified from 2 ug genomic DNA or less. Libraries were prepared by immunoSEQ multiplex PCR; TCRdb keeps only in-frame clonotypes and omits some of them. The data contain more than 55,000 clones, more than 75% of them singletons. Germline V gene sequence: CDR1 GTSNPN, CDR2 SVGIG (reference sequence). The CDR3 spans 12 residues. Trimming took off 2 bases at V and 3 bases at J, with 7 bases between the two ends. Time point noted: after dendritic cell vaccination, including at tumor progression/relapse.

Specimen: blood, collected after dendritic cell vaccination. The chain combines TRBV30 with TRBJ1-1; perhaps TRBD1 as D (5 bases). The TCR originated in a human donor with glioblastoma. The CDR3 sequence: CAWSPGYTEAFF. The CDR3 nucleotides read TGTGCCTGGAGTCCAGGGTACACTGAAGCTTTCTTT.